This TCR beta chain was obtained from a study of identical twins. Whole-study results and caveats: Analyses based on zero insertions could be partly confounded by invariant MAIT and iNKT cells. Modelling underestimated the level of out-of-frame TCR alpha sharing observed in monozygotic twins. Twins' excess sharing was less marked for out-of-frame beta sequences.

TCRdb reanalysed the 5' RACE reads using MiXCR and keeps one entry per CDR3 protein. This sample has under 300,000 distinct CDR3 sequences; around an eighth occur once, and the top ten carry around 8.9%. This clonotype was counted only a few times. As yet, its antigen is unknown. The sequencing input was memory (CD45RO+) T cells sorted from blood. The clonotype comes from a woman aged 18-29 years in good health.

As DNA, the CDR3 is TGTGCTAGTGCTCTTAGCGGCAGCACAGATACGCAGTATTTT. This encodes CASALSGSTDTQYF. V usage is TRBV12-5 and J usage is TRBJ2-3; D perhaps matches TRBD2 (6 bases). CDR3 length: 14 residues. V lost 7 bases and J 0 bases, leaving 11 bases between the germline ends. Per the germline V gene, CDR1 is LGHNT and CDR2 is FRNRAP.